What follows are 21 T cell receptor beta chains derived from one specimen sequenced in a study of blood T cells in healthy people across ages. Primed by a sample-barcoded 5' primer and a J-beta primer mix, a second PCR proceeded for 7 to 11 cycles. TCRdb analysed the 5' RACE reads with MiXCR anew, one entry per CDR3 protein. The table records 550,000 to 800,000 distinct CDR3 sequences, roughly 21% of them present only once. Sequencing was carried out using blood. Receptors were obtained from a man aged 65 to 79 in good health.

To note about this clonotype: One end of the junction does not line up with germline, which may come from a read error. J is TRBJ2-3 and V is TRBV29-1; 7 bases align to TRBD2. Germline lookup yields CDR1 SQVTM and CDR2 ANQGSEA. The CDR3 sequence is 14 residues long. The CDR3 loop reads CSVEGPSGTDTRYF. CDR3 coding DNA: TGCAGCGTTGAAGGACCTAGCGGCACAGATACGCGGTATTTT.

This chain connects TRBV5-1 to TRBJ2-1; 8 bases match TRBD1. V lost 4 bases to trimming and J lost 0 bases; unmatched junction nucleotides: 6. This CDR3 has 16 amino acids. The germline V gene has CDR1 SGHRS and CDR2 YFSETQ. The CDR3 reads CASSPGTGLSYNEQFF. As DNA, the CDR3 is TGCGCCAGCAGCCCCGGGACAGGCCTCTCCTACAATGAGCAGTTCTTC.

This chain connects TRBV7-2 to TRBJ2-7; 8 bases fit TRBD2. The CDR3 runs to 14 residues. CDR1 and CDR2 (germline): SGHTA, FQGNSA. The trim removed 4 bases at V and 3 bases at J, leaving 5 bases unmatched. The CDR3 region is CASSSKAGDYEQYF. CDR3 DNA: TGTGCCAGCAGCTCAAAAGCGGGAGACTACGAGCAGTACTTC.

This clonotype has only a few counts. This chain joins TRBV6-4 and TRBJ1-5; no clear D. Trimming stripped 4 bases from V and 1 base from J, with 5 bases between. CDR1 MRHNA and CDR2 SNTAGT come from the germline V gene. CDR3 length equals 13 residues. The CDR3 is CASSAESNQPQHF. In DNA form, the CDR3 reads TGTGCCAGCAGTGCCGAGAGCAATCAGCCCCAGCATTTT.

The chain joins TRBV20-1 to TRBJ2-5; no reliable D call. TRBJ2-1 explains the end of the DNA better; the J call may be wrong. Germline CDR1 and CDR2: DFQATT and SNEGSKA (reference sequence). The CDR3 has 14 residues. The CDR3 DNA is TGCAGTGCTAGACCCGGATCGCACCTCGATGAGCAGTTCTTC. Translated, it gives CSARPGSHLDEQFF.

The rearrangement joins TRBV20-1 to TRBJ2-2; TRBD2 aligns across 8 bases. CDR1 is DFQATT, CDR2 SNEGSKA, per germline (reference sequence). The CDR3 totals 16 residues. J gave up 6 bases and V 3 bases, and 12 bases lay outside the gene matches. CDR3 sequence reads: CSASGAGAKFAGELFF. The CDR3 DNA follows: TGCAGTGCTAGTGGAGCGGGAGCTAAATTCGCCGGGGAGCTGTTTTTT.

This chain's CDR3 is CASSKKGGHEQYF. The CDR3 DNA reads TGTGCCAGCAGTAAGAAAGGGGGACACGAGCAGTACTTC. The chain joins TRBV6-5 to TRBJ2-7; D may be TRBD1 (6 bases). Germline CDR1 reads MNHEY; CDR2 reads SVGAGI. The V gene lost 5 bases and the J gene lost 5 bases, with 13 bases spanning the gap. The CDR3 is 13 amino acids.

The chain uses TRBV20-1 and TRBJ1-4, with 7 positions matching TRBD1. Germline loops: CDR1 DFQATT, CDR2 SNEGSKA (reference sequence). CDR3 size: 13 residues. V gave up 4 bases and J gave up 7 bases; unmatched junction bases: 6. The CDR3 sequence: CSANKGAREKLFF. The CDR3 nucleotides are TGCAGTGCTAACAAGGGGGCCCGTGAAAAACTGTTTTTT.

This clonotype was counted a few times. CDR3 nucleotide sequence: TGCGCCAGCAGCAGGGACTCCGCTCAGGGATACAATGAGCAGTTCTTC. Its translation is CASSRDSAQGYNEQFF. The rearrangement joins TRBV5-1 to TRBJ2-1, with a tentative D call TRBD2 (6 bases). V lost 4 bases, J lost 4 bases, and 18 bases lay in between. This CDR3 is 16 amino acids long. Germline V CDR1 and CDR2: SGHRS, YFSETQ.

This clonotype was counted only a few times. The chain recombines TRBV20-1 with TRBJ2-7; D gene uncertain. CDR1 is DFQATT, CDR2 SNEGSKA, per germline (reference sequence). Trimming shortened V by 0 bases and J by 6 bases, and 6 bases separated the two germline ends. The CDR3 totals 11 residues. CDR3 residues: CSARDSLEQYF. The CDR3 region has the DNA TGCAGTGCTAGAGATTCTCTCGAGCAGTACTTC.

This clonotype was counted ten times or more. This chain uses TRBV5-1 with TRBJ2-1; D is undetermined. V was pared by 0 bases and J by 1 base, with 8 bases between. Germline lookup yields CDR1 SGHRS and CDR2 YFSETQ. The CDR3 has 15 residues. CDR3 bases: TGCGCCAGCAGCTTGGATGCCATTTCCTACAATGAGCAGTTCTTC. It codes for CASSLDAISYNEQFF.

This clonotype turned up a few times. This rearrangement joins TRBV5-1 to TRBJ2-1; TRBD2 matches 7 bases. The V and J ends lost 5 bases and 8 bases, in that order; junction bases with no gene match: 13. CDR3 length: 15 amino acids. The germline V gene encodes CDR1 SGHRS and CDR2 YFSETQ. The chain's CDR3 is CASRNGLGGEDEQFF. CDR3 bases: TGCGCCAGCAGGAACGGACTAGGAGGGGAAGATGAGCAGTTCTTC.

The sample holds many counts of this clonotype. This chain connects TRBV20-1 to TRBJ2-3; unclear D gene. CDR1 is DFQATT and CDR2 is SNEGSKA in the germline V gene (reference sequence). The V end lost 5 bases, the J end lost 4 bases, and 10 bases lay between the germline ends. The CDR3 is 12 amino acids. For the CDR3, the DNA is TGCAGTGCTGGGGAACCATCAGATACGCAGTATTTT. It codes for CSAGEPSDTQYF.

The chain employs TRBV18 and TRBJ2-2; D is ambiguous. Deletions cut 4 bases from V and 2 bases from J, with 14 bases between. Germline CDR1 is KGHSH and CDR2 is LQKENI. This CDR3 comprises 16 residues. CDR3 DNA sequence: TGTGCCAGCTCACAGAACGACCTAGGCAACACCGGGGAGCTGTTTTTT. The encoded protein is CASSQNDLGNTGELFF.

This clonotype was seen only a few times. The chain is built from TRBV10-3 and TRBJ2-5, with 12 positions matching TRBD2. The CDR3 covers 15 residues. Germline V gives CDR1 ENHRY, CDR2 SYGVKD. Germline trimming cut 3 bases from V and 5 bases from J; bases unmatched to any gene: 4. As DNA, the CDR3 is TGTGCCATCAGTGACTTGACTAGCGGGAGCGAGACCCAGTACTTC. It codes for CAISDLTSGSETQYF.

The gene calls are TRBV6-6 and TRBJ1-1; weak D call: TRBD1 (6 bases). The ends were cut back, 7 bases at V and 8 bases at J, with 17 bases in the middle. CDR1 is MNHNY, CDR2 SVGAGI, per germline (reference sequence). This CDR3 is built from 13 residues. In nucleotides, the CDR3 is TGTGCCAGCACCACCCCTGGGGGCAGGGAAGCTTTCTTT. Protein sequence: CASTTPGGREAFF.

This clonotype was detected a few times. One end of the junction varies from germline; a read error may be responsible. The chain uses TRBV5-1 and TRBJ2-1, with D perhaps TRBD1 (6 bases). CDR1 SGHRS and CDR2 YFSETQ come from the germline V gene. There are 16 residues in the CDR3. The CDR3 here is CASSRDQGSSYNEQLF. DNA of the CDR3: TGCGCCAGCAGCCGTGACCAGGGGAGCTCCTACAATGAGCAGCTCTTC.

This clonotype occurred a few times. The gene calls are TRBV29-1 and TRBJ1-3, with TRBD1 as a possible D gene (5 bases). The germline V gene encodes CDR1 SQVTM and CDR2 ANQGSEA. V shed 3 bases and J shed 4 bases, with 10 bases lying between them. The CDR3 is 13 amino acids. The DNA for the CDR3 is TGCAGCGTTGAGGCAGGGCGAGGAAACACCATATATTTT. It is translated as CSVEAGRGNTIYF.

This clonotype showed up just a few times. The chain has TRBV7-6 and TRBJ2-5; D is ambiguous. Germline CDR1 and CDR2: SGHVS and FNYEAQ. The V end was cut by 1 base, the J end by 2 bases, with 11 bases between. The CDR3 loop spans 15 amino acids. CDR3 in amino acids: CASSLGFGVQETQYF. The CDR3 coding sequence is TGTGCCAGCAGCTTAGGTTTCGGCGTGCAAGAGACCCAGTACTTC.

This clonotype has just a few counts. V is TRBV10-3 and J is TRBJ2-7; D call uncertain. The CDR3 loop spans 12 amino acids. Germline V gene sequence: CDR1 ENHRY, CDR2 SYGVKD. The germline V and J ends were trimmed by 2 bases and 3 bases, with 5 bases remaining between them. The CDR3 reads CAISEAFYEQYF. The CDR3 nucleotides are TGTGCCATCAGTGAGGCTTTCTACGAGCAGTACTTC.

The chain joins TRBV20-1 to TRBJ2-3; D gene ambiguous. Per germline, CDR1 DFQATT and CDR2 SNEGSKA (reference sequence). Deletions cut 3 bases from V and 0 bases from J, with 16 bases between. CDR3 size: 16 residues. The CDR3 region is CSASTNRSSSTDTQYF. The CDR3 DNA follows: TGCAGTGCTAGTACGAATCGAAGCTCTAGCACAGATACGCAGTATTTT.